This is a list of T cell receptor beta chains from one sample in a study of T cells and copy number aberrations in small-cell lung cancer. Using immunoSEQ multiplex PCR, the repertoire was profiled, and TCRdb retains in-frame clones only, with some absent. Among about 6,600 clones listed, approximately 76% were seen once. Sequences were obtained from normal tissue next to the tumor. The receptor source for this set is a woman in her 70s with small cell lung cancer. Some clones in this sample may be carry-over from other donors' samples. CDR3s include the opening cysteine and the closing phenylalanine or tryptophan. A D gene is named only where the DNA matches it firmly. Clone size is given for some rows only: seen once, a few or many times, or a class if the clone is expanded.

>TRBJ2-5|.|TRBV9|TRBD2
CASSVGLAKETQYF
TGTGCCAGCAGCGTGGGACTAGCTAAAGAGACCCAGTACTTC
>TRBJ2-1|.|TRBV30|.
CAWSAFTGSRQNEQFF
TGTGCCTGGAGTGCCTTTACCGGGAGCCGACAGAATGAGCAGTTCTTC
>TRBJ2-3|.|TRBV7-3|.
CASSPDGNTDTQYF
TGTGCCAGCAGCCCCGACGGGAACACAGATACGCAGTATTTT
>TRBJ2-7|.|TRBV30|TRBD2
CAWDPGLAGVHEQYF
TGTGCCTGGGACCCGGGACTAGCGGGAGTTCACGAGCAGTACTTC
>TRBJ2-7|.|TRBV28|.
CASSRPYEQYF
TGTGCCAGCAGTCGGCCCTACGAGCAGTACTTC
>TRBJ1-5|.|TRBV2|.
CASSERFLSDRQPQHF
TGTGCCAGCAGTGAACGGTTCCTTTCCGACCGTCAGCCCCAGCATTTT
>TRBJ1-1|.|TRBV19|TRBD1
CASTRQGYTEAFF
TGTGCCAGTACCAGACAGGGCTACACTGAAGCTTTCTTT
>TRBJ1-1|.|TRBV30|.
CASTHGLSNTEAFF
TGTGCCTCAACGCACGGCCTGTCGAACACTGAAGCTTTCTTT
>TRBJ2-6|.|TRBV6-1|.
CASSAPGVSGANVLTF
TGTGCCAGCAGTGCCCCAGGGGTCTCTGGGGCCAACGTCCTGACTTTC
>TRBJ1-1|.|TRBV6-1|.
CASSETTNTEAFF
TGTGCCAGCAGTGAAACGACGAACACTGAAGCTTTCTTT
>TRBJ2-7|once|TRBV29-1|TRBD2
CSVGTSGRGSSYEQYF
TGCAGCGTTGGGACTAGCGGGAGGGGGAGTTCCTACGAGCAGTACTTC
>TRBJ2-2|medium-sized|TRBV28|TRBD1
CASSGTVNTGELFF
TGTGCCAGCAGCGGGACAGTAAACACCGGGGAGCTGTTTTTT
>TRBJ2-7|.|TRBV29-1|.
CSVEEPRGSEQYF
TGCAGCGTTGAAGAGCCCCGGGGGTCCGAGCAGTACTTC
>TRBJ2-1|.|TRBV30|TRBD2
CAWSVQPGGNNEQFF
TGTGCCTGGAGTGTACAACCGGGAGGTAACAATGAGCAGTTCTTC
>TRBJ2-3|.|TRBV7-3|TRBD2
CASSLNPGGQDTQYF
TGTGCCAGCAGCTTAAATCCGGGAGGGCAGGATACGCAGTATTTT
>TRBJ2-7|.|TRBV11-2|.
CASSPVGSYEQYF
TGTGCCAGCAGCCCCGTTGGCTCCTACGAGCAGTACTTC
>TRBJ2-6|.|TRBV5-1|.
CASSSRNDAGANVLTF
TGCGCCAGCAGCTCCCGCAATGACGCTGGGGCCAACGTCCTGACTTTC
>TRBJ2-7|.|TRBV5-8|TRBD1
CASSLFRGTGDYEQYF
TGTGCCAGCAGCTTGTTCCGTGGGACAGGGGACTACGAGCAGTACTTC
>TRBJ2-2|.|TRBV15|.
CATSRGLGGTGELFF
TGTGCCACCAGCAGAGGACTAGGGGGCACCGGGGAGCTGTTTTTT
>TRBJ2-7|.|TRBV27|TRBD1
CASSTRTGFMHEQYF
TGTGCCAGCAGTACCAGGACAGGTTTTATGCACGAGCAGTACTTC
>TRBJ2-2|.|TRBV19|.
CASSPRGDTGELFF
TGTGCCAGTAGTCCCCGGGGCGACACCGGGGAGCTGTTTTTT
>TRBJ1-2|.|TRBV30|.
CAWSAIRDKYGYTF
TGTGCCTGGAGTGCAATACGAGACAAGTATGGCTACACCTTC
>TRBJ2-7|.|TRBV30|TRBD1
CAWSGGTGTTYEQYF
TGTGCCTGGAGTGGAGGGACAGGGACCACCTACGAGCAGTACTTC
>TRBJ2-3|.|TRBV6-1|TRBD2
CASRPESGGTDTQYF
TGTGCCAGCAGACCTGAGAGCGGGGGCACAGATACGCAGTATTTT